Here is one T cell receptor beta chain with its context. Clones were sequenced by immunoSEQ multiplex PCR, and TCRdb holds only the in-frame ones, with some missing. The sample has a few hundred thousand clones; approximately 83% are singletons. This record comes from a study of blood T cell repertoires in COVID-19. Study summary: The United States, Italy and Spain were the sources of the acute and convalescent COVID-19 samples.

Germline CDR1 reads SGHDN; CDR2 reads FVKESK. V lost 3 bases to trimming and J lost 7 bases, with 15 bases between them. The CDR3 extends over 14 amino acids. The receptor comes from a person between 65 and 80 years old with COVID-19, enrolled during active disease. What was sequenced was peripheral blood. The gene calls are TRBV14 and TRBJ1-1; D uncertain. CDR3 residues: CASSHGPLGGEAFF. CDR3 bases: TGTGCCAGCAGCCATGGGCCGTTGGGAGGTGAAGCTTTCTTT. Drawing the rest from reference TRBV14 and TRBJ1-1, the complete variable domain is EAGVTQFPSHSVIEKGQTVTLRCDPISGHDNLYWYRRVMGKEIKFLLHFVKESKQDESGMPNNRFLAERTGGTYSTLKVQPAELEDSGVYFCASSHGPLGGEAFFGQGTRLTVV.